The source of this TCR beta chain is a study of T cells after yellow fever vaccination. MiXCR, applied by TCRdb to the 5' RACE reads, yields one record per CDR3 protein. The table lists hundreds of thousands of distinct CDR3 sequences, roughly 17% of them singletons. This clonotype was recorded a few times. The V end lost 6 bases, the J end lost 4 bases, and 11 bases lay between the germline ends. The CDR3 spans 13 residues. Germline lookup yields CDR1 SNHLY and CDR2 FYNNEI. The V gene is TRBV2, the J gene TRBJ2-3; D remains ambiguous. This specimen was PBMCs, taken 5 to 6 days after the first yellow fever vaccination. This TCR came from a man between 18 and 35 years old who received the YFV17D yellow fever vaccine. Here the CDR3 DNA reads TGTGCCAGCAGCTTACGACCACCAGATACGCAGTATTTT. This encodes CASSLRPPDTQYF.